The text below deals with one T cell receptor (beta chain). The sample belongs to a study of OX40 agonist ivuxolimab in advanced cancers. Data came from immunoSEQ multiplex PCR; TCRdb stores just in-frame clones and leaves some out. This sample has about 58,000 clones, with 82% found just once. The source of this sequence is an adult with an advanced solid tumor such as melanoma, head and neck, liver or kidney cancer. Here the sequenced sample was CD4+ or CD8+ T cells sorted from blood, taken in a trial of the OX40 agonist ivuxolimab.

The CDR3 spells CASSPRWRGEEKLFF. In DNA form, the CDR3 reads TGTGCCAGCAGTCCTCGGTGGAGGGGGGAGGAAAAACTGTTTTTT. The J gene is TRBJ1-4, the V gene TRBV28; TRBD1 is a possible D gene (6 bases). The ends were cut back, 5 bases at V and 8 bases at J, with 18 bases in the middle. The CDR3 length is 15 residues. Germline loops: CDR1 MDHEN, CDR2 SYDVKM.